The source of this T cell receptor beta chain is a study of blood T cell repertoires in COVID-19. At the level of the study: T cells, B-cell-depleted T cells, or PBMCs provided the cDNA or gDNA that served as material.

Per germline, CDR1 DFQATT and CDR2 SNEGSKA (reference sequence). V trimming: 3 bases; J trimming: 2 bases; junction bases outside the gene matches: 3. There are 15 residues in the CDR3. In the source study's methods: Reference gene primers were amplified, and this amplification served to estimate nucleated cell counts. Sequenced by immunoSEQ multiplex PCR; TCRdb stores in-frame clones only, minus some. V, J and clone size were drawn from that table, and D and trimming were deduced from the DNA. In the table there are about 200,000 clones, 84% of which are singletons. Patients at the Seattle site were enrolled during active infection and followed longitudinally.

The V call is TRBV20-1, the J call TRBJ2-7; 14 bases are a match to TRBD2. Sequenced: peripheral blood. This sequence was found in an elderly woman with COVID-19, enrolled during active disease. The CDR3 DNA reads as TGCAGTGCTAGTGGACTAGCGGGGGGCACCTACGAGCAGTACTTC. Translating it yields CSASGLAGGTYEQYF.